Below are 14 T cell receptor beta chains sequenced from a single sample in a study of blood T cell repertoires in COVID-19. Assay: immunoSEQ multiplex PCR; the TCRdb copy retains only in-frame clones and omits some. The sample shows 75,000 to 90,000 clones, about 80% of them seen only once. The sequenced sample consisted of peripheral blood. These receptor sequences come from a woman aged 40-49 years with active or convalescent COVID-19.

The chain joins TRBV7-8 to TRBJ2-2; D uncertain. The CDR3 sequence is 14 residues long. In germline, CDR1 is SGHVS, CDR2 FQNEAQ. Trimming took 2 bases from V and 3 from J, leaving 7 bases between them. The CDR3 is CASSLLGYTGELFF. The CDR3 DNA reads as TGTGCCAGCAGCTTACTAGGTTACACCGGGGAGCTGTTTTTT.

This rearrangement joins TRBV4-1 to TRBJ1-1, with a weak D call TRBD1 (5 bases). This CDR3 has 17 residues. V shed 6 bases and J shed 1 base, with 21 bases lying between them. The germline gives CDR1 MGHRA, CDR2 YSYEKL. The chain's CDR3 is CASRNAPAGNKNTEAFF. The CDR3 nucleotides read TGCGCCAGCAGAAACGCGCCCGCAGGGAATAAGAACACTGAAGCTTTCTTT.

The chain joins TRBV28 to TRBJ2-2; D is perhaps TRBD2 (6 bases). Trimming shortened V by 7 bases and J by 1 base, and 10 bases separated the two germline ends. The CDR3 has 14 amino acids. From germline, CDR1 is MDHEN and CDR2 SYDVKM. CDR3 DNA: TGTGCCAGCATGGTGGGGGGGAACACCGGGGAGCTGTTTTTT. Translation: CASMVGGNTGELFF.

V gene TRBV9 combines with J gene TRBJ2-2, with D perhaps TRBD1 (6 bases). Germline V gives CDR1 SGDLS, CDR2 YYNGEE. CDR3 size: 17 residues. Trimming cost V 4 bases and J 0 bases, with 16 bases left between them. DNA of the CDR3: TGTGCCAGCAGCTCACCAAGGACAGCTTCGAACACCGGGGAGCTGTTTTTT. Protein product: CASSSPRTASNTGELFF.

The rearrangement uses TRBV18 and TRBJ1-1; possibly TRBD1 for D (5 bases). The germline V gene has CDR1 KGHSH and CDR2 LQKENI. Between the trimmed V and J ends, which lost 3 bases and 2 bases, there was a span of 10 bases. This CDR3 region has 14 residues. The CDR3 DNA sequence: TGTGCCAGCTCACCGACACAGGTTAACACTGAAGCTTTCTTT. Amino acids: CASSPTQVNTEAFF.

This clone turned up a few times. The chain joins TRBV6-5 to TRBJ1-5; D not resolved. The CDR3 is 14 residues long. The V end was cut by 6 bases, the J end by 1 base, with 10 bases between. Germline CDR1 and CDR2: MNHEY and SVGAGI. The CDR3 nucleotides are TGTGCCAGCAGACCGGGATGGAGCAATCAGCCCCAGCATTTT. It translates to CASRPGWSNQPQHF.

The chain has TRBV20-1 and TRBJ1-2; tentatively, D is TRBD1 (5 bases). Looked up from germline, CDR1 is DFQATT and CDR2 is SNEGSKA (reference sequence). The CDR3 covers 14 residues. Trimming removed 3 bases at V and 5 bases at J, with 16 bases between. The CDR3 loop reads CSASSAGRLYGYTF. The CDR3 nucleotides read TGCAGTGCTAGTTCGGCGGGGCGTCTTTATGGCTACACCTTC.

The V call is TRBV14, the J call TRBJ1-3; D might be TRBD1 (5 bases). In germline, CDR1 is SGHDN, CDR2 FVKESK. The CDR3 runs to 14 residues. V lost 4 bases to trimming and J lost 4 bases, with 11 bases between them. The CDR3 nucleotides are TGTGCCAGCAGCCGAGTCGGGGGAGGAAACACCATATATTTT. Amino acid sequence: CASSRVGGGNTIYF.

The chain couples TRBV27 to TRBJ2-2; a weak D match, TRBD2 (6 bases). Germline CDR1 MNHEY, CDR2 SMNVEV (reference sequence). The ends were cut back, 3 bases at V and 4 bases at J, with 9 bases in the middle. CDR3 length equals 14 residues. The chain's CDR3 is CASSFGGRTGELFF. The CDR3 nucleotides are TGTGCCAGCAGTTTTGGAGGGCGCACCGGGGAGCTGTTTTTT.

The CDR3 sequence is CASSLGAGQGYEQYF. The CDR3 nucleotides are TGTGCCAGCAGCTTGGGTGCGGGACAGGGCTACGAGCAGTACTTC. The gene calls are TRBV5-6 and TRBJ2-7; 9 bases map to TRBD1. The CDR3 is 15 amino acids. Germline loops: CDR1 SGHDT, CDR2 YYEEEE. V trimming: 0 bases; J trimming: 3 bases; junction bases outside the gene matches: 4.

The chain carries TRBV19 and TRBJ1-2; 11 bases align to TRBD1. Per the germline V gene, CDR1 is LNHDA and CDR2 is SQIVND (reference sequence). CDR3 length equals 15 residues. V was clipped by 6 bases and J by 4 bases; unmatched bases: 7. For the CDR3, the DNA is TGTGCCAGTAGCCCGGACAGGGGGCCAACCTATGGCTACACCTTC. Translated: CASSPDRGPTYGYTF. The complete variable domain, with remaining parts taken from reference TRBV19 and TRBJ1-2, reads DGGITQSPKYLFRKEGQNVTLSCEQNLNHDAMYWYRQDPGQGLRLIYYSQIVNDFQKGDIAEGYSVSREKKESFPLTVTSAQKNPTAFYLCASSPDRGPTYGYTFGSGTRLTVV.

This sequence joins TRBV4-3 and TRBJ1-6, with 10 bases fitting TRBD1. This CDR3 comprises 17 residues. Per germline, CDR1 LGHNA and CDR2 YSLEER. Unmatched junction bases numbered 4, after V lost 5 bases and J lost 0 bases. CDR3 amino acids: CASSTTGGHSYNSPLHF. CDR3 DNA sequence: TGCGCCAGCAGCACGACAGGGGGCCACTCCTATAATTCACCCCTCCACTTT.

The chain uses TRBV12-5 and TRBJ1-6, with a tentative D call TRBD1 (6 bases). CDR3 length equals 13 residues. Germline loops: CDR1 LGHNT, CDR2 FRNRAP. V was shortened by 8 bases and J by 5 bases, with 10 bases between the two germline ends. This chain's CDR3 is CASRRGNNSPLHF. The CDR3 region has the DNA TGTGCTAGTCGTAGGGGGAATAATTCACCCCTCCACTTT.

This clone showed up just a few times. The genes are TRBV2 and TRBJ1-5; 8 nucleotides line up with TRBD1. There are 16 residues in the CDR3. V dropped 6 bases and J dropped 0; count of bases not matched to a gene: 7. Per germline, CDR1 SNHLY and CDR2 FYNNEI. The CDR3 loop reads CASRYGQGYSNQPQHF. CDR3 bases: TGTGCCAGCAGATACGGACAGGGTTATAGCAATCAGCCCCAGCATTTT.